One sample yielded the 8 T cell receptor beta chains listed below, sequenced in a study of chemoradiotherapy in HPV16-positive cancers. Method: immunoSEQ multiplex PCR; TCRdb's copy keeps in-frame clones and lacks some. Counted here are about 3,100 clones, about 80% occurring once; the ten biggest clones make up around 2.8%. This material consisted of tumor tissue, taken from a patient who underwent chemoradiotherapy. The receptors here all came from a human donor with HPV-associated anogenital cancer.

The chain carries TRBV6-1 and TRBJ2-2, with 8 bases matching TRBD2. Germline CDR1 is MNHNS and CDR2 is SASEGT. J lost 0 bases, V lost 9 bases, and 3 bases had no gene match. The CDR3 is made up of 14 amino acids. The chain's CDR3 is CASSSGSNTGELFF. The CDR3 region has the DNA TGTGCCAGTTCTAGCGGGTCGAACACCGGGGAGCTGTTTTTT.

J is TRBJ1-1 and V is TRBV7-9; the match to TRBD1 covers 7 bases. J lost 0 bases, V lost 0 bases, and 10 bases had no gene match. Germline V gene data show CDR1 as SEHNR and CDR2 as FQNEAQ (reference sequence). CDR3 length: 18 residues. The CDR3 sequence: CASSLAWDRHFVNTEAFF. The CDR3 DNA sequence: TGTGCCAGCAGCTTAGCATGGGACAGACATTTTGTGAACACTGAAGCTTTCTTT.

This clone came up a few times. The sample has other DNA sequences that encode this CDR3 too. The genes are TRBV6-1 and TRBJ2-7; possibly TRBD2 for D (5 bases). The V end was cut by 1 base, the J end by 0 bases, with 16 bases between. The CDR3 contains 17 residues. Germline V gene lookup returns CDR1 MNHNS and CDR2 SASEGT. Here the CDR3 reads CASSEEDYGGSSYEQYF. In DNA form, the CDR3 reads TGTGCCAGCAGTGAAGAGGATTACGGTGGGAGCTCCTACGAGCAGTACTTC.

The V call is TRBV4-2, the J call TRBJ2-5, with D perhaps matching TRBD1 or TRBD2 (6 bases each). V lost 1 base, J lost 0 bases, and 9 bases lay in between. Germline lookup yields CDR1 LGHNA and CDR2 YNFKEQ. The CDR3 has 15 residues. This CDR3 reads CASSQVGGNQETQYF. CDR3 in DNA: TGTGCCAGCAGCCAAGTGGGGGGCAACCAAGAGACCCAGTACTTC.

This sequence joins TRBV4-2 and TRBJ2-1; D is perhaps TRBD1 or TRBD2 (5 bases each). There are 16 residues in the CDR3. The germline V and J ends were trimmed by 0 bases and 2 bases, with 11 bases remaining between them. The germline CDR1 and CDR2 sequences are LGHNA and YNFKEQ. CDR3 sequence (DNA): TGTGCCAGCAGCCAAGATCAAGAGGGGCCCTACAATGAGCAGTTCTTC. Amino acid sequence: CASSQDQEGPYNEQFF.

The chain combines TRBV6-1 with TRBJ1-5; a possible D gene is TRBD1 (5 bases). Germline-derived CDR1 and CDR2 are MNHNS and SASEGT. CDR3 length: 15 amino acids. The germline V and J ends were trimmed by 2 bases and 0 bases, with 8 bases remaining between them. This chain's CDR3 is CASSEFGGSNQPQHF. The CDR3, as DNA: TGTGCCAGCAGTGAATTCGGGGGTAGCAATCAGCCCCAGCATTTT.

The chain combines TRBV5-1 with TRBJ2-3; the D gene could be TRBD1 or TRBD2 (5 bases each). Germline V gives CDR1 SGHRS, CDR2 YFSETQ. V lost 4 bases to trimming and J lost 7 bases, with 16 bases between them. The CDR3 loop spans 14 amino acids. The CDR3 sequence: CASSGWDGENTQYF. CDR3 bases: TGCGCCAGCAGCGGATGGGACGGGGAGAATACGCAGTATTTT.

There are a few counts of this clone. The chain links TRBV4-2 to TRBJ2-7; possible D gene TRBD2, 5 bases. The germline CDR1 and CDR2 sequences are LGHNA and YNFKEQ. The CDR3 covers 16 residues. Between the trimmed V and J ends, which lost 0 bases and 2 bases, there was a span of 14 bases. The CDR3 bases are TGTGCCAGCAGCCAAGACCCGGGCTCCGGGGCCTACGAGCAGTACTTC. Translating it yields CASSQDPGSGAYEQYF.